Below are 24 T cell receptor beta chains sequenced from a single sample in a study of T cells in Graves' hyperthyroidism and ophthalmopathy. Using RNA transcripts as the source, TCR beta CDR3 regions were amplified. The TCR CDR3 first-round RT-PCR relied on the HTBI primer set. TCRdb re-called the multiplex PCR reads through MiXCR, storing one row per CDR3 protein. The sample contains 93,000 or so distinct CDR3 sequences, about 50% of which appear only once. Sequenced: blood. The receptors derive from a man aged 40-49 years with Graves' hyperthyroidism.

The table lists this clonotype with many counts. This rearrangement joins TRBV7-9 to TRBJ2-7; TRBD2 matches 16 bases. Losses at the gene ends were 3 bases for V and 0 bases for J; bases not matched to a gene: 2. CDR1 and CDR2 from the germline V gene are SEHNR and FQNEAQ (reference sequence). This CDR3 spans 17 amino acids. CDR3 DNA sequence: TGTGCCAGCAGCTTGGGACTAGCGGGGGGGAGCTCCTACGAGCAGTACTTC. Translating gives CASSLGLAGGSSYEQYF.

V is TRBV29-1 and J is TRBJ2-5; no reliable D call. The CDR3 totals 13 residues. Germline CDR1 reads SQVTM; CDR2 reads ANQGSEA. V was pared by 8 bases and J by 2 bases, with 15 bases between. Here the CDR3 reads CSSYRTRQETQYF. The CDR3 region has the DNA TGCAGCAGTTACCGTACAAGGCAAGAGACCCAGTACTTC.

This clonotype came up many times. CDR3 loop: CASSDLAGGGTDTQYF. CDR3 DNA sequence: TGTGCCAGTAGTGACCTAGCGGGAGGAGGGACAGATACGCAGTATTTT. The chain joins TRBV19 to TRBJ2-3; TRBD2 aligns across 11 bases. This CDR3 has 16 amino acids. In germline, CDR1 is LNHDA, CDR2 SQIVND (reference sequence). The V segment lost 5 bases and the J segment 3 bases; nucleotides outside the gene matches: 7.

This clonotype was observed at least ten times. This chain links TRBV12-3 or TRBV12-4 with TRBJ1-6; no clear D gene. Trimming removed 7 bases at V and 9 bases at J, with 13 bases between. This CDR3 is 13 amino acids long. CDR3 residues: CASTPEVRSPLHF. The DNA of the CDR3 is TGTGCCAGCACACCCGAGGTTCGTTCACCCCTCCACTTT.

This clonotype came up many times. This chain links TRBV3-1 with TRBJ1-5; 9 nucleotides agree with TRBD1. Germline V CDR1 and CDR2: LGHDT, YNNKEL (reference sequence). The CDR3 runs to 14 residues. J gave up 7 bases and V 3 bases, and 4 bases lay outside the gene matches. For the CDR3, the DNA is TGTGCCAGCAGCCAGGGACAGGGAGGGCAGCCCCAGCATTTT. Its translation: CASSQGQGGQPQHF.

The chain joins TRBV29-1 to TRBJ2-1, with 7 bases aligning to TRBD1. Germline V lookup: CDR1 SQVTM, CDR2 ANQGSEA. This CDR3 is built from 12 residues. The J segment lost 3 bases and the V segment lost 8 bases, leaving 4 bases of the junction unmatched. The CDR3 reads CSPGQYYNEQFF. For the CDR3, the DNA is TGCAGCCCGGGACAGTACTACAATGAGCAGTTCTTC.

This clonotype was seen ten or more times. This CDR3 is CASSLDRGDTQYF. The CDR3, as DNA: TGTGCCAGCAGTTTAGACCGGGGAGATACGCAGTATTTT. The chain has TRBV12-3 or TRBV12-4 and TRBJ2-3, with a tentative D call TRBD2 (5 bases). Trimming took 1 base from V and 5 from J, leaving 7 bases between them. The CDR3 sequence is 13 residues long.

The genes are TRBV7-2 and TRBJ2-3; 10 nucleotides match TRBD2. There are 15 residues in the CDR3. The ends lost 7 bases at V and 11 bases at J; junction bases unmatched: 15. Germline V lookup: CDR1 SGHTA, CDR2 FQGNSA. The CDR3 protein is CASNSGLAELNMQYF. The CDR3 bases are TGTGCCAGCAACTCAGGACTAGCGGAGCTAAATATGCAGTATTTT.

The CDR3: CASSFRTVESNEQFF. The CDR3, as DNA: TGCGCCAGCAGCTTTAGGACAGTCGAGTCTAATGAGCAGTTCTTC. This chain connects TRBV5-1 to TRBJ2-1; D possibly corresponds to TRBD1 (6 bases). Germline assignment: CDR1 SGHRS and CDR2 YFSETQ. This CDR3 has 15 residues. Between the trimmed V and J ends, which lost 2 bases and 7 bases, there was a span of 16 bases.

The chain links TRBV3-1 to TRBJ1-3; weak D call: TRBD1 (5 bases). The CDR3 runs to 14 residues. The V and J ends lost 7 bases and 4 bases respectively, with 14 bases between them. Germline values: CDR1 LGHDT, CDR2 YNNKEL (reference sequence). CDR3 in amino acids: CASNLRGKGNTIYF. The DNA of the CDR3 is TGTGCCAGCAACCTGCGGGGGAAAGGAAACACCATATATTTT.

The chain employs TRBV7-8 and TRBJ1-6, with 8 bases fitting TRBD1. The ends lost 7 bases at V and 10 bases at J; junction bases unmatched: 6. CDR3 size: 13 residues. Germline CDR1 SGHVS, CDR2 FQNEAQ. The CDR3 region is CASTRTGLSPLHF. The CDR3 coding sequence is TGTGCCAGCACCAGGACAGGGTTGTCACCCCTCCACTTT.

This clonotype was picked up many times. The V call is TRBV7-8, the J call TRBJ1-2; D remains ambiguous. V was trimmed by 5 bases and J by 4 bases, leaving 20 bases between them. From germline, CDR1 is SGHVS and CDR2 FQNEAQ. There are 16 residues in the CDR3. The CDR3 is CASSLGRWPSAYGYTF. CDR3 bases: TGTGCCAGCAGCCTAGGACGGTGGCCCTCGGCCTATGGCTACACCTTC.

The chain links TRBV29-1 to TRBJ1-2; 7 bases are shared with TRBD1. The J segment lost 1 base and the V segment lost 7 bases, leaving 9 bases of the junction unmatched. Germline V gene lookup returns CDR1 SQVTM and CDR2 ANQGSEA. The CDR3 has 14 residues. CDR3 DNA sequence: TGCAGCGGGTTCGGACAGGCGGATAACTATGGCTACACCTTC. It yields the protein CSGFGQADNYGYTF.

At least ten counts were recorded for this clonotype. The rearrangement joins TRBV11-3 to TRBJ1-2, with TRBD1 matching 8 bases. V dropped 0 bases and J dropped 6; count of bases not matched to a gene: 9. The CDR3 contains 16 residues. Germline lookup yields CDR1 SGHNT and CDR2 YENEEA. CDR3 coding DNA: TGTGCCAGCAGCTTAGATCACGCCAGGGGGCGTCATGGCTACACCTTC. Translating it yields CASSLDHARGRHGYTF. Variable domain in full (rest from reference TRBV11-3 and TRBJ1-2): EAGVVQSPRYKIIEKKQPVAFWCNPISGHNTLYWYLQNLGQGPELLIRYENEEAVDDSQLPKDRFSAERLKGVDSTLKIQPAELGDSAVYLCASSLDHARGRHGYTFGSGTRLTVV.

V is TRBV7-8 and J is TRBJ1-2; TRBD1 matches 7 bases. The V gene's germline CDR1 is SGHVS and CDR2 FQNEAQ. V shed 6 bases, J shed 4 bases, and the junction held 11 bases outside the gene matches. This CDR3 has 15 residues. The CDR3 bases are TGTGCCAGCAGGAAAGGGGGGACAGAGATCTATGGCTACACCTTC. This translates into CASRKGGTEIYGYTF. Looking up the rest from reference TRBV7-8 and TRBJ1-2 gives the full variable domain: GAGVSQSPRYKVAKRGQDVALRCDPISGHVSLFWYQQALGQGPEFLTYFQNEAQLDKSGLPSDRFFAERPEGSVSTLKIQRTQQEDSAVYLCASRKGGTEIYGYTFGSGTRLTVV.

This clonotype showed up many times. The genes are TRBV6-5 and TRBJ2-1; TRBD2 matches 8 bases. This CDR3 comprises 12 residues. With V trimmed by 6 bases and J by 8 bases, 3 bases remained unmatched. CDR1 and CDR2 from the germline V gene are MNHEY and SVGAGI. This chain's CDR3 is CASRTGRDEQFF. The CDR3 DNA reads TGTGCCAGCAGGACCGGGAGGGATGAGCAGTTCTTC.

This clonotype was seen ten or more times. The chain couples TRBV5-1 to TRBJ2-3; no clear D. Per the germline V gene, CDR1 is SGHRS and CDR2 is YFSETQ. The CDR3 is 15 residues long. V gave up 1 base and J gave up 2 bases, with 11 bases separating them. The CDR3: CASSLMGPATDTQYF. CDR3 DNA: TGCGCCAGCAGCTTGATGGGCCCAGCCACAGATACGCAGTATTTT. Combining the CDR3 with reference TRBV5-1 and TRBJ2-3 gives the whole variable domain KAGVTQTPRYLIKTRGQQVTLSCSPISGHRSVSWYQQTPGQGLQFLFEYFSETQRNKGNFPGRFSGRQFSNSRSEMNVSTLELGDSALYLCASSLMGPATDTQYFGPGTRLTVL.

A note on this clonotype: A much larger clone lies one base from this, so it may be a read error. J is TRBJ2-1 and V is TRBV6-4, with D perhaps matching TRBD1 (6 bases). Germline-derived CDR1 and CDR2 are MRHNA and SNTAGT. This CDR3 contains 16 residues. The CDR3 DNA reads TGTGCCAGCAGCATACCCCGGGACATCAATTACAGTGAGCAGTTCTTC. This translates into CASSIPRDINYSEQFF.

In regard to this clonotype: Germline is not matched at one junction end, which may reflect a read error. The V call is TRBV10-2, the J call TRBJ2-1; 8 bases map to TRBD2. The CDR3 runs to 20 residues. In germline, CDR1 is WSHSY, CDR2 SAAADI. CDR3 sequence: CASGLRGLMRGDWSYNEQFF. The CDR3 DNA follows: TGTGCTAGTGGTTTGCGAGGTCTTATGCGGGGGGATTGGTCCTACAATGAGCAGTTCTTC.

Comments on this clonotype: A much bigger clone sits one base away, suggesting this may be a read error. J is TRBJ1-6 and V is TRBV7-6; TRBD1 agrees at 7 bases. Per the germline V gene, CDR1 is SGHVS and CDR2 is FNYEAQ. This CDR3 is 18 amino acids long. V lost 3 bases and J lost 0; bases outside the gene matches: 8. CDR3: CASSFRTGPSSYNSPLHF. The CDR3 bases are TGTGCCAGCAGCTTCCGGACAGGTCCTTCCTCCTATAATTCACCCCTCCACTTT.

This clonotype was counted ten times or more. CDR3 protein: CASSLFGTSGKETQYF. The CDR3 DNA follows: TGTGCCAGCAGCTTATTTGGGACTAGCGGCAAAGAGACCCAGTACTTC. The rearrangement links TRBV7-6 to TRBJ2-5; the match to TRBD2 covers 11 bases. The CDR3 covers 16 residues. Germline trimming cut 2 bases from V and 3 bases from J; bases unmatched to any gene: 5. The germline gives CDR1 SGHVS, CDR2 FNYEAQ.

In the case of this clonotype: Likely a read error: the CDR3 ends without its conserved phenylalanine or tryptophan. J is TRBJ2-7 and V is TRBV20-1; a possible D gene is TRBD2 (6 bases). Looked up from germline, CDR1 is DFQATT and CDR2 is SNEGSKA (reference sequence). CDR3 size: 15 residues. V was pared by 0 bases and J by 7 bases, with 19 bases between. The CDR3 DNA sequence: TGCAGTGCTAGAGATTCGGCGGGACCCTACAATGAGCAGTACCTC. Protein sequence: CSARDSAGPYNEQYL.

The table lists this clonotype with many counts. The rearrangement links TRBV24-1 to TRBJ1-2, with TRBD1 as a possible D gene (5 bases). The germline V gene encodes CDR1 KGHDR and CDR2 SFDVKD. Trimming removed 10 bases from V and 7 bases from J, with 15 bases in between. The CDR3 length is 12 residues. The CDR3 DNA follows: TGTGCCACATGGGGGATCGGGGTTGGCTACACCTTC. Protein sequence: CATWGIGVGYTF.

Many counts were recorded for this clonotype. The rearrangement joins TRBV29-1 to TRBJ1-5; 8 bases align to TRBD1. The germline V gene encodes CDR1 SQVTM and CDR2 ANQGSEA. The CDR3 runs to 14 residues. The junction had 6 bases not matched to a gene; V was cut back by 6 bases and J by 2 bases. The CDR3 loop reads CSVRETGGNQPQHF. In nucleotides, the CDR3 is TGCAGCGTCAGAGAGACAGGGGGCAATCAGCCCCAGCATTTT.